The source of this T cell receptor beta chain is a study of blood T cell repertoires in COVID-19. Study in general: Samples came from the United States, Italy and Spain, spanning acute and convalescent COVID-19.

Measured with immunoSEQ multiplex PCR; TCRdb has only the in-frame clones, and not every one. The sample has 120,000 to 150,000 clones; around 81% are singletons. Trimming took 3 bases from V and 7 from J, leaving 9 bases between them. CDR1 is KGHDR, CDR2 SFDVKD, per germline. This CDR3 is 13 amino acids long. V usage is TRBV24-1 and J usage is TRBJ2-1, with D maybe TRBD1 (5 bases). The sample was peripheral blood. The TCR comes from a human donor in a cohort sampled during active COVID-19. The CDR3 is CATSDAGINEQFF. CDR3 nucleotide sequence: TGTGCCACCAGTGATGCAGGGATTAATGAGCAGTTCTTC.